The 32 T cell receptor beta chains reported below all come from one sample, sequenced in a study of blood T cell repertoires in COVID-19. Profiling relied on immunoSEQ multiplex PCR, and the TCRdb table lists in-frame clones only, not all of them. The profile covers tens of thousands of clones, with roughly 80% appearing a single time and under 5% taken by the ten largest. Sequenced material: peripheral blood. Every receptor here comes from a woman in her 70s with acute or convalescent COVID-19.

The chain recombines TRBV29-1 with TRBJ1-4; D may be TRBD1 (5 bases). The germline V gene has CDR1 SQVTM and CDR2 ANQGSEA. The CDR3 is 16 amino acids. V was clipped by 6 bases and J by 8 bases, with 25 bases between them. The CDR3 region has the DNA TGCAGCGTCCAGACAAAGGGGTTTCTCCCAGACGAAAAACTGTTTTTT. Amino acid sequence: CSVQTKGFLPDEKLFF.

This clone came up once. The chain links TRBV18 to TRBJ2-7, with D possibly being TRBD1 (7 bases). The CDR3 spans 16 residues. The germline V and J ends were trimmed by 1 base and 6 bases, with 19 bases remaining between them. Per germline, CDR1 KGHSH and CDR2 LQKENI. CDR3 sequence (DNA): TGTGCCAGCTCACCACGGACAGGAGCCGGAGGGGGCGAGCAGTACTTC. Residues: CASSPRTGAGGGEQYF.

The genes are TRBV21-1 and TRBJ2-2; the DNA was not compared with TRBD2, the D call given in the table. TRBV21-1 is given as a pseudogene. CDR3 size: 17 residues. CDR3 DNA sequence: TGTGCCAGCAGCAAAGGAACGGGGGTCCGGAACACCGGGGAGCTGTTTTTT. Translating it yields CASSKGTGVRNTGELFF.

This clone was seen a few times. The chain joins TRBV11-1 to TRBJ2-1; D is unclear. The CDR3 sequence is 14 residues long. CDR1 is SGHAT and CDR2 is FQDESV in the germline V gene (reference sequence). V shed 1 base and J shed 7 bases, with 11 bases lying between them. The CDR3 protein is CASSLGFSGNEQFF. CDR3 nucleotide sequence: TGTGCCAGCAGCTTAGGCTTTTCCGGGAATGAGCAGTTCTTC. Full variable domain (remainder filled in from reference TRBV11-1 and TRBJ2-1): EAEVAQSPRYKITEKSQAVAFWCDPISGHATLYWYRQILGQGPELLVQFQDESVVDDSQLPKDRFSAERLKGVDSTLKIQPAELGDSAMYLCASSLGFSGNEQFFGPGTRLTVL.

This clone has a single count. The chain is built from TRBV9 and TRBJ1-2; D may be TRBD1 (5 bases). V lost 2 bases and J 7 bases, leaving 9 bases between the germline ends. Germline CDR1 reads SGDLS; CDR2 reads YYNGEE. This CDR3 spans 12 amino acids. CDR3 in DNA: TGTGCCAGCAGCGTCGGGAGGGGTGGCTACACCTTC. It translates to CASSVGRGGYTF. Drawing the rest from reference TRBV9 and TRBJ1-2, the complete variable domain is DSGVTQTPKHLITATGQRVTLRCSPRSGDLSVYWYQQSLDQGLQFLIQYYNGEERAKGNILERFSAQQFPDLHSELNLSSLELGDSALYFCASSVGRGGYTFGSGTRLTVV.

This clone occurred a few times. The gene calls are TRBV27 and TRBJ1-3; TRBD1 matches at 7 bases. The CDR3 covers 14 residues. From germline, CDR1 is MNHEY and CDR2 SMNVEV (reference sequence). V was pared by 6 bases and J by 6 bases, with 8 bases of the junction left unmatched. CDR3 bases: TGTGCCAGCAGACCACAGGGGCCCTTAAACACCATATATTTT. It yields the protein CASRPQGPLNTIYF.

This chain uses TRBV25-1 with TRBJ2-1, with D tentatively TRBD1 (8 bases). Per the germline V gene, CDR1 is MGHDK and CDR2 is SYGVNS. V gave up 6 bases and J gave up 5 bases, with 17 bases separating them. The CDR3 is 15 amino acids. The CDR3: CASRGGTGVHNEQFF. In nucleotides, the CDR3 is TGTGCCAGCAGGGGGGGGACAGGTGTCCACAATGAGCAGTTCTTC.

The gene calls are TRBV29-1 and TRBJ2-1; D not certain. CDR3 length equals 13 residues. Germline CDR1 reads SQVTM; CDR2 reads ANQGSEA. Trimming removed 2 bases at V and 0 bases at J, with 5 bases between. Here the CDR3 DNA reads TGCAGCGTTGAATGGAGCTCCTACAATGAGCAGTTCTTC. Its protein is CSVEWSSYNEQFF.

This chain joins TRBV10-3 and TRBJ1-5; no clear D gene. From germline, CDR1 is ENHRY and CDR2 SYGVKD. The V gene lost 1 base and the J gene lost 4 bases, with 8 bases spanning the gap. There are 14 residues in the CDR3. CDR3 protein: CAISEYSGNQPQHF. CDR3 nucleotides: TGTGCCATCAGTGAGTATTCGGGGAATCAGCCCCAGCATTTT.

In its sample, this clone was seen a few times. This rearrangement joins TRBV21-1 to TRBJ1-5. TRBV21-1 is assigned pseudogene status. The CDR3 runs to 18 residues. The CDR3 sequence is CASSHHRLEGYLDQPQHF. The CDR3 nucleotides are TGTGCCAGCAGCCATCATCGACTGGAAGGATATTTGGATCAGCCCCAGCATTTT.

CDR3 DNA: TGTGCCAGCAGTTCTACTTTCCAACAGCCCCAGCATTTT. It specifies CASSSTFQQPQHF. The V call is TRBV27, the J call TRBJ1-5, with unresolved D. CDR1 and CDR2 (germline): MNHEY, SMNVEV (reference sequence). The CDR3 covers 13 residues. Trimming shortened V by 4 bases and J by 7 bases, and 11 bases separated the two germline ends.

This clone appeared once. The chain couples TRBV29-1 to TRBJ2-3; 12 bases fit TRBD2. Per the germline V gene, CDR1 is SQVTM and CDR2 is ANQGSEA. The CDR3 has 15 amino acids. The J segment lost 6 bases and the V segment lost 6 bases, leaving 10 bases of the junction unmatched. The CDR3 DNA reads as TGCAGCGTCCGCAGGGAGGGGACTAGCGGGGATACGCAGTATTTT. Amino acids: CSVRREGTSGDTQYF.

CDR3 nucleotide sequence: TGTGCCAGCAGTCCAATGACAGGGAGCTCCTACAATGAGCAGTTCTTC. Its translation is CASSPMTGSSYNEQFF. The chain links TRBV27 to TRBJ2-1; TRBD1 matches at 7 bases. This CDR3 region has 16 residues. Germline CDR1 reads MNHEY; CDR2 reads SMNVEV (reference sequence). The J segment lost 0 bases and the V segment lost 5 bases, leaving 7 bases of the junction unmatched.

The V call is TRBV4-1, the J call TRBJ2-3; 10 positions agree with TRBD2. CDR1 MGHRA and CDR2 YSYEKL come from the germline V gene. J lost 2 bases, V lost 1 base, and 9 bases had no gene match. The CDR3 spans 18 residues. In DNA, the CDR3 is TGCGCCAGCAGCCAAGTGCGGGGGAGCGGGGGGGACACAGATACGCAGTATTTT. Amino acids: CASSQVRGSGGDTDTQYF.

This chain connects TRBV18 to TRBJ1-1, with 12 bases identical to TRBD1. V lost 1 base and J lost 4; bases outside the gene matches: 10. The CDR3 consists of 18 residues. Germline V gene data show CDR1 as KGHSH and CDR2 as LQKENI. CDR3 in amino acids: CASSPRAGTGGDSTEAFF. The CDR3 DNA sequence: TGTGCCAGCTCACCACGAGCCGGGACAGGGGGCGACTCCACTGAAGCTTTCTTT.

V and J are TRBV7-7 and TRBJ2-5; 7 bases are a match to TRBD1. CDR1 is SSHAT, CDR2 FNYEAQ, per germline (reference sequence). The V and J ends lost 5 bases and 5 bases, in that order; junction bases with no gene match: 5. The CDR3 spans 13 residues. CDR3 protein: CASSQQGEETQYF. The CDR3 DNA sequence: TGTGCCAGCAGCCAGCAGGGGGAGGAGACCCAGTACTTC.

The V gene is TRBV7-2, the J gene TRBJ1-1; TRBD1 might be the D (5 bases). The germline gives CDR1 SGHTA, CDR2 FQGNSA. This CDR3 has 16 residues. Trimming removed 5 bases at V and 5 bases at J, with 21 bases between. In DNA, the CDR3 is TGTGCCAGCAGCCCCGGTCCAGGGCGAGGAGATACTGAAGCTTTCTTT. Its protein is CASSPGPGRGDTEAFF.

The chain couples TRBV5-1 to TRBJ2-1; the match to TRBD1 covers 8 bases. The junction had 4 bases not matched to a gene; V was cut back by 0 bases and J by 5 bases. The CDR3 is made up of 15 amino acids. The germline gives CDR1 SGHRS, CDR2 YFSETQ. CDR3 nucleotides: TGCGCCAGCAGCTTGGGGCAGGGGGCCCACAATGAGCAGTTCTTC. This gives the protein CASSLGQGAHNEQFF.

The rearrangement uses TRBV5-6 and TRBJ1-2; no definite D call. CDR3 size: 13 residues. Trimming cost V 2 bases and J 4 bases, with 9 bases left between them. Germline V lookup: CDR1 SGHDT, CDR2 YYEEEE. For the CDR3, the DNA is TGTGCCAGCAGCTTCCAGACTACCTATGGCTACACCTTC. Translation: CASSFQTTYGYTF. Drawing the rest from reference TRBV5-6 and TRBJ1-2, the complete variable domain is DAGVTQSPTHLIKTRGQQVTLRCSPKSGHDTVSWYQQALGQGPQFIFQYYEEEERQRGNFPDRFSGHQFPNYSSELNVNALLLGDSALYLCASSFQTTYGYTFGSGTRLTVV.

This clone was picked up one time. The rearrangement links TRBV10-3 to TRBJ1-2, with D maybe TRBD1 (6 bases). Germline V gene lookup returns CDR1 ENHRY and CDR2 SYGVKD. Trimming took off 0 bases at V and 8 bases at J, with 13 bases between the two ends. This CDR3 spans 14 amino acids. The CDR3 DNA is TGTGCCATCAGTGAGTCGGGGGGGCTTGAAGGCTACACCTTC. Translating gives CAISESGGLEGYTF.

The chain recombines TRBV6-2 or TRBV6-3 with TRBJ1-2; 11 bases agree with TRBD1. Germline V CDR1 and CDR2: MNHEY, SVGEGT. This CDR3 comprises 15 residues. V trimming: 5 bases; J trimming: 5 bases; junction bases outside the gene matches: 7. The CDR3 DNA reads TGTGCCAGCAGTGAGTGGACAGGGGGCGCGTATGGCTACACCTTC. Its translation is CASSEWTGGAYGYTF.

This chain connects TRBV6-6 to TRBJ2-5, with 11 nucleotides matching TRBD2. CDR3 size: 16 residues. V lost 8 bases, J lost 1 base, and 9 bases stayed unmatched. Germline CDR1 reads MNHNY; CDR2 reads SVGAGI (reference sequence). The CDR3 reads CASGSASGGTQETQYF. CDR3 in DNA: TGTGCCAGCGGGTCGGCTAGCGGGGGGACCCAAGAGACCCAGTACTTC.

This clone has a handful of counts. The chain recombines TRBV7-9 with TRBJ2-1; D not certain. The CDR3 length is 15 residues. The V end lost 3 bases, the J end lost 1 base, and 10 bases lay between the germline ends. Germline V gene sequence: CDR1 SEHNR, CDR2 FQNEAQ (reference sequence). CDR3 in DNA: TGTGCCAGCAGCTTCCTAGAACTGTCCTACAATGAGCAGTTCTTC. Translated, it gives CASSFLELSYNEQFF.

The chain joins TRBV24-1 to TRBJ2-5; 8 bases fit TRBD2. Germline trimming cut 3 bases from V and 2 bases from J; bases unmatched to any gene: 10. The CDR3 is made up of 17 amino acids. Germline CDR1 is KGHDR and CDR2 is SFDVKD. This CDR3 reads CATSDPLGAGGQETQYF. The DNA for the CDR3 is TGTGCCACCAGTGATCCTCTGGGGGCGGGGGGACAAGAGACCCAGTACTTC.

This clone showed up just once. The CDR3 DNA reads TGTGCCATCAGTGAAGTCTCGCGGGGGGCATCCTACAATGAGCAGTTCTTC. Protein sequence: CAISEVSRGASYNEQFF. This rearrangement joins TRBV10-3 to TRBJ2-1; 8 positions agree with TRBD2. There are 17 residues in the CDR3. Germline CDR1 is ENHRY and CDR2 is SYGVKD. V trimming: 3 bases; J trimming: 1 base; junction bases outside the gene matches: 8.

The gene calls are TRBV4-3 and TRBJ1-2, with D unresolved. The CDR3 length is 15 residues. Germline V gene data show CDR1 as LGHNA and CDR2 as YSLEER. V gave up 0 bases and J gave up 4 bases, with 12 bases separating them. The CDR3 spells CASSQEKGVGYGYTF. CDR3 bases: TGCGCCAGCAGCCAAGAAAAGGGAGTTGGCTATGGCTACACCTTC.

The V call is TRBV7-2, the J call TRBJ2-7; TRBD2 is a possible D gene (5 bases). Germline CDR1 SGHTA, CDR2 FQGNSA. The CDR3 is made up of 14 amino acids. V was cut by 0 bases and J by 4 bases, with 10 bases left in between. CDR3 DNA: TGTGCCAGCAGCTTAGCTACGGGGTGGTACGAGCAGTACTTC. Amino acid sequence: CASSLATGWYEQYF.

This clone was seen just once. The V call is TRBV5-6, the J call TRBJ1-5; no clear D gene. Germline V gives CDR1 SGHDT, CDR2 YYEEEE. The CDR3 loop spans 15 amino acids. With 4 bases removed from V and 0 bases from J, the gap between germline ends came to 11 bases. The CDR3 DNA is TGTGCCAGCAGCCTACAGTTTTCTAGCAATCAGCCCCAGCATTTT. This gives the protein CASSLQFSSNQPQHF.

On this clone: A junction boundary mismatches the germline segment, possibly from a read error. The chain joins TRBV29-1 to TRBJ2-5; D gene unclear. Per germline, CDR1 SQVTM and CDR2 ANQGSEA. There are 11 residues in the CDR3. CDR3 residues: CSVKEVGTQYF. The CDR3 DNA sequence: TGCAGCGTTAAAGAAGTCGGGACCCAGTACTTC. The variable domain in full, with the rest retrieved from reference TRBV29-1 and TRBJ2-5, is SAVISQKPSRDICQRGTSLTIQCQVDSQVTMMFWYRQQPGQSLTLIATANQGSEATYESGFVIDKFPISRPNLTFSTLTVSNMSPEDSSIYLCSVKEVGTQYFGPGTRLLVL.

This clone is a singleton in its sample. This chain uses TRBV5-1 with TRBJ2-5, with 8 nucleotides matching TRBD1. CDR1 is SGHRS, CDR2 YFSETQ, per germline. The ends lost 4 bases at V and 2 bases at J; junction bases unmatched: 7. The CDR3 is 15 residues long. CDR3 nucleotide sequence: TGCGCCAGCAGCCGGGATGGACAGGGACAAGAGACCCAGTACTTC. Protein sequence: CASSRDGQGQETQYF.

This chain connects TRBV4-2 to TRBJ1-3, with a weak D call TRBD1 (6 bases). The V end was cut by 4 bases, the J end by 16 bases, with 23 bases between. The CDR3 covers 14 residues. Germline lookup yields CDR1 LGHNA and CDR2 YNFKEQ. The CDR3 loop is CASSPLDSASRFYF. CDR3 DNA sequence: TGTGCCAGCAGCCCCTTGGACAGTGCCTCTCGATTTTATTTT.

The chain carries TRBV6-6 and TRBJ1-5; 9 bases align to TRBD1. J was trimmed by 1 base and V by 7 bases; bases with no gene match: 5. There are 15 residues in the CDR3. Germline values: CDR1 MNHNY, CDR2 SVGAGI (reference sequence). Written as DNA, the CDR3 is TGTGCCAGCAACGAACAGGGGGCAAGCAATCAGCCCCAGCATTTT. This codes for CASNEQGASNQPQHF.